The source of this T cell receptor (beta chain) is a study of cytomegalovirus exposure and HLA in healthy donors. Study conclusions and caveats: High sensitivity and specificity were reportedly achieved when the classifier diagnosed cytomegalovirus status. The likely explanation for a cluster of highly shared sequence variants was sequencing artifact.

Germline values: CDR1 SGHNT, CDR2 YYREEE (reference sequence). This CDR3 is built from 14 residues. The V gene end was trimmed by 4 bases and the J gene end by 5 bases; junction bases not matched to a gene: 8. It was with 60 Vbeta and 13 Jbeta primers that the PCR ran. The repertoire was sequenced with immunoSEQ multiplex PCR; TCRdb's copy has only in-frame clones and lacks some. The sample includes 140,000 to 150,000 clones, roughly two thirds of them seen just once. Remarks on this clone: Its antigen is currently unknown.

This sequence originates from a male donor in good health and CMV-seronegative. The chain uses TRBV5-4 and TRBJ2-7; 8 bases line up with TRBD2. Material for sequencing was PBMCs. CDR3 DNA sequence: TGTGCCAGCAGCCTCGGCGGGGGGTTCGACGAGCAGTACTTC. Translation: CASSLGGGFDEQYF.